These 4 T cell receptor beta chains were sequenced from one sample in a study of CD8+ T cells in alopecia areata. In each case, RNA was isolated and then reverse transcribed into cDNA as the sequencing template. Profiling relied on immunoSEQ multiplex PCR, and the TCRdb table lists in-frame clones only, not all of them. The data show about 19,000 clones, none appearing only once, with roughly 29% held by the ten largest. Cells pooled from cutaneous lymph nodes were sorted on CD4, CD8alpha, NKG2D, NKG2ACE and other markers. Specimen: CD8+ T cells sorted from a lymph node. The receptors derive from a C3H/HeJ mouse with alopecia areata. MHC haplotype here: H2-k.

This clone was seen repeatedly, ten times or more. Germline and genes: mouse. Sequencing ends 4 residues short of the CDR3 end; the germline J gene provides the rest. This chain uses TRBV5 with TRBJ1-2; D may be TRBD1 (5 bases). Germline V CDR1 and CDR2: LGHNA, YNLKQL (reference sequence). V was cut by 1 base and J by 0 bases, with 6 bases left in between. CDR3 size: 14 residues. The CDR3 protein is CASSQGTTNSDYTF. The part of the CDR3 DNA that was read is TGTGCCAGCAGCCAAGGGACAACAAACTCC.

As concerns this clone: Gene names are mouse gene names. The DNA ends 4 residues before the CDR3 does, and the rest of the CDR3 is filled in from the germline J gene. V gene TRBV13-2 combines with J gene TRBJ2-7; TRBD2 matches at 11 bases. CDR3 size: 15 residues. V was pared by 2 bases and J by 3 bases, with 4 bases of the junction left unmatched. In germline, CDR1 is NNHNN, CDR2 SYGAGS (reference sequence). CDR3 DNA, as far as it was read: TGTGCCAGCGGTGACCCGGGACTGGGGGTCTAT. This translates into CASGDPGLGVY. The CDR3 in full is CASGDPGLGVYEQYF.

This clone was counted many times. The translated DNA and TCRdb's protein are not identical at residue 11; the protein here was translated from the DNA. Gene names and germline refer to mouse. The CDR3 bases that were read are TGTGCCAGCAGTGATGCCCAGACAGGGGGTACG. Translation: CASSDAQTGGT. The whole CDR3 protein reads CASSDAQTGGTLYF. The gene calls are TRBV13-1 and TRBJ1-3; 9 positions match TRBD1. Read sequence stops 3 residues before the CDR3 end, and the germline J gene provides the missing end. The CDR3 loop spans 14 amino acids. Germline V CDR1 and CDR2: NSHNY, SYGAGN.

This clone was observed many times. The gene names here belong to mouse. The DNA ends 4 residues before the CDR3 does, and the rest of the CDR3 is filled in from the germline J gene. The rearrangement uses TRBV1 and TRBJ2-4; D perhaps matches TRBD1 (6 bases). The V gene lost 1 base and the J gene lost 2 bases, with 7 bases spanning the gap. The CDR3 sequence is 14 residues long. CDR1 and CDR2 from the germline V gene are NSQYPW and LRSPGD (reference sequence). The covered CDR3 bases are TGCACCTGCAGTGCAGCAGGGGTTCAAAAC. Translated, it gives CTCSAAGVQN. From start to end, the CDR3 is CTCSAAGVQNTLYF.